A selection of T cell receptor beta chains follows, all from one sample in a study of technical replicates of blood from a few donors. Here immunoSEQ multiplex PCR was the method, and the copy in TCRdb shows in-frame clones only, minus some. This table holds tens of thousands of clones, just under 95% found once. Sequencing used T cells isolated from PBMCs. Every receptor here comes from a human donor in good health. Each CDR3 is given with its conserved first and last residue. A D gene is named only where the DNA matches it firmly. Size is stated for part of the rows, as once, few or many counts, or as a class when the clone is expanded.

j_call clone_size v_call cdr3_length d_call cdr3_aa cdr3_nt
TRBJ1-1 - TRBV18 11 TRBD1 CASSPGTGMDF TGTGCCAGCTCACCGGGGACAGGCATGGACTTT
TRBJ1-2 - TRBV15 13 TRBD1 CATSDGTAYGYTF TGTGCCACCAGCGATGGGACAGCCTATGGCTACACCTTC
TRBJ1-5 - TRBV27 14 - CASSSTGPAQPQHF TGTGCCAGCAGTTCTACAGGGCCGGCTCAGCCCCAGCATTTT
TRBJ2-7 - TRBV5-1 13 - CASSLAGIYEQYF TGCGCCAGCAGCTTGGCGGGTATCTACGAGCAGTACTTC
TRBJ1-4 - TRBV5-6 15 - CASSFPTARNEKLFF TGTGCCAGCAGCTTTCCGACAGCTCGTAATGAAAAACTGTTTTTT
TRBJ2-7 once TRBV29-1 13 - CSVEGHSPYEQYF TGCAGCGTTGAAGGTCACAGTCCCTACGAGCAGTACTTC
TRBJ1-6 - TRBV5-4 14 - CASSLITGNSPLHF TGTGCCAGCAGCTTGATAACCGGGAATTCACCCCTCCACTTT
TRBJ1-1 once TRBV2 13 - CASSVTGNTEAFF TGTGCCAGCAGTGTAACTGGGAACACTGAAGCTTTCTTT
TRBJ1-1 - TRBV18 12 - CASSPTAGEAFF TGTGCCAGCTCACCAACGGCAGGTGAAGCTTTCTTT
TRBJ2-3 - TRBV25-1 15 TRBD1 CASSEGQQITDTQYF TGTGCCAGCAGTGAGGGACAGCAAATCACAGATACGCAGTATTTT